This TCR beta chain was recorded in a study of OX40 agonist ivuxolimab in advanced cancers. The CDR3 extends over 16 amino acids. CDR1 is LNHDA and CDR2 is SQIVND in the germline V gene (reference sequence). The junction had 13 bases not matched to a gene; V was cut back by 6 bases and J by 3 bases. Repertoires were generated with immunoSEQ multiplex PCR, while TCRdb's copy carries only in-frame clones and drops some. The table has roughly 90,000 clones, about 89% seen once. Here the sequenced sample was CD4+ or CD8+ T cells sorted from blood, taken in a trial of the OX40 agonist ivuxolimab. This clonotype was obtained from an adult with an advanced solid tumor such as melanoma, head and neck, liver or kidney cancer. The rearrangement links TRBV19 to TRBJ1-1; 7 nucleotides agree with TRBD1. The CDR3: CASSHGATGRHTEAFF. CDR3 sequence (DNA): TGTGCCAGTAGCCATGGCGCGACAGGGAGGCACACTGAAGCTTTCTTT.